This T cell receptor beta chain was obtained from a study of control samples from healthy donors and cancer patients (dated by TCRdb to about 2020). The table lists this clone with a few counts. The specificity of this receptor is unknown. Base-call qualities are not available, and no considerably larger clone is one nucleotide away. Library preparation was by the immunoSEQ multiplex PCR assay. Entries here come from immuneACCESS through TCRdb and include only in-frame sequences with V and J called. Some clones fail to appear in such tables; in the studies checked, an unresolved V gene covers under half of the shortfall, and the cause of the remainder is unknown. The sample includes 120,000 or so clones, with roughly 95% observed a single time. The top ten hold less than 4.5% of the sample. The CDR3, from cysteine to phenylalanine, totals 12 residues. The DNA shown is the 36-base CDR3, in frame from base 1. After removal of 6 bases from V and 7 bases from J, the junction retains 6 bases not matched to a gene. The germline V gene sets CDR1 to SGHRS and CDR2 to YFSETQ.

The source material was blood. The sequence derives from a man aged 25 to 45 in good health. The rearrangement joined TRBV5-1 to TRBJ2-7; TRBD2 fits 8 bases in the junction. The CDR3 protein is CASIGGEREQYF. DNA sequence: TGCGCCAGCATCGGGGGGGAACGGGAGCAGTACTTC. This CDR3, with the reference TRBV5-1 and TRBJ2-7 proteins standing in past its ends, gives the full variable domain KAGVTQTPRYLIKTRGQQVTLSCSPISGHRSVSWYQQTPGQGLQFLFEYFSETQRNKGNFPGRFSGRQFSNSRSEMNVSTLELGDSALYLCASIGGEREQYFGPGTRLTVT.